This entry concerns a single T cell receptor (beta chain). The sample comes from a study of blood T cell repertoires in COVID-19. Study-level background: Material from acute and convalescent COVID-19 was sourced from the United States, Italy and Spain. T cells, B-cell-depleted T cells, or PBMCs provided the cDNA or gDNA that served as material.

Original processing notes: Estimation of nucleated cell counts relied on the amplification of reference gene primers. The repertoire was sequenced with immunoSEQ multiplex PCR; TCRdb's copy has only in-frame clones and lacks some. The V and J calls and clone size were taken over from that table, and D and trimming were inferred from the DNA. Of 150,000 to 190,000 clones detected, 84% appear once; the ten largest clones hold roughly 9.8%. Material for sequencing was peripheral blood. This TCR came from a woman aged 45-60 years with acute or convalescent COVID-19.

This CDR3 is CASSIAGSNQPQHF. The DNA of the CDR3 is TGTGCCAGTAGTATAGCAGGGTCCAATCAGCCCCAGCATTTT. J is TRBJ1-5 and V is TRBV19, with TRBD1 as a possible D gene (5 bases). V was shortened by 1 base and J by 3 bases, with 7 bases between the two germline ends. This CDR3 has 14 amino acids. CDR1 LNHDA and CDR2 SQIVND come from the germline V gene (reference sequence).